These 32 T cell receptor beta chains were all obtained from the same sample, sequenced in a study of cytomegalovirus exposure and HLA in healthy donors (dated by TCRdb to the late 2010s). Library preparation was by the immunoSEQ multiplex PCR assay. For the multiplex PCR, a mixture combining 60 forward primers for TCR Vbeta segments and 13 reverse primers for TCR Jbeta segments was used. In TCRdb, the immuneACCESS table is reduced to in-frame sequences with V and J assigned. These tables do not hold every clone; where another copy was compared, an unresolved V gene accounts for under half, and the others remain unexplained. Recorded for this sample are roughly 120,000 clones; 65% to 80% of them occurred a single time. The ten top clones hold 5% to 8% of the sample. The sample consisted of PBMCs. Receptors were obtained from a young man in good health and CMV-seropositive.

This chain connects TRBV7-3 to TRBJ2-5; the match to TRBD1 covers 10 bases. Looked up from germline, CDR1 is SGHTA and CDR2 is FQGTGA. V was clipped by 5 bases and J by 5 bases; unmatched bases: 14. This CDR3 comprises 17 residues. The DNA of the CDR3 is TGTGCCAGCAGCGCCAAGCCCCGGGACAGGGGACGGGAGACCCAGTACTTC. Residues: CASSAKPRDRGRETQYF.

This chain links TRBV7-8 with TRBJ2-2; D remains ambiguous. CDR3 length: 15 residues. With 2 bases removed from V and 3 bases from J, the gap between germline ends came to 10 bases. CDR1 and CDR2 from the germline V gene are SGHVS and FQNEAQ. CDR3 region: CASSLSGLHTGELFF. As DNA, the CDR3 is TGTGCCAGCAGCTTATCCGGGTTACACACCGGGGAGCTGTTTTTT. The variable domain in full, completed from reference TRBV7-8 and TRBJ2-2, reads GAGVSQSPRYKVAKRGQDVALRCDPISGHVSLFWYQQALGQGPEFLTYFQNEAQLDKSGLPSDRFFAERPEGSVSTLKIQRTQQEDSAVYLCASSLSGLHTGELFFGEGSRLTVL.

This clone was recorded once. The chain is built from TRBV6-1 and TRBJ1-1, with D unclear. Between the trimmed V and J ends, which lost 2 bases and 1 base, there was a span of 11 bases. CDR3 length: 15 residues. The germline V gene has CDR1 MNHNS and CDR2 SASEGT. The CDR3 nucleotides are TGTGCCAGCAGTGAATCTGCAGTGTGGAACACTGAAGCTTTCTTT. It translates to CASSESAVWNTEAFF.

The chain is built from TRBV14 and TRBJ1-6; 10 bases agree with TRBD1. The CDR3 has 14 residues. The germline V gene has CDR1 SGHDN and CDR2 FVKESK. V lost 8 bases, J lost 14 bases, and 12 bases stayed unmatched. The CDR3 loop reads CASAGGTGVISLHF. The CDR3 DNA reads TGTGCCAGCGCTGGAGGGACAGGGGTAATTTCCCTCCACTTT.

CDR3 region: CASSLRGDAYEQYF. CDR3 in DNA: TGTGCCAGCAGCCTCCGGGGAGATGCCTACGAGCAGTACTTC. This rearrangement joins TRBV6-5 to TRBJ2-7; tentatively, D is TRBD2 (5 bases). This CDR3 region has 14 residues. V dropped 6 bases and J dropped 2 bases, with 14 bases sitting between them. Germline V lookup: CDR1 MNHEY, CDR2 SVGAGI.

The chain joins TRBV2 to TRBJ2-3; perhaps TRBD1 as D (5 bases). Germline CDR1 and CDR2: SNHLY and FYNNEI. Trimming cost V 7 bases and J 4 bases, with 15 bases left between them. This CDR3 is built from 14 residues. The CDR3 DNA is TGTGCCAGCAAAGGGGAATCTTTCGCAGATACGCAGTATTTT. Translating gives CASKGESFADTQYF.

This chain joins TRBV12-5 and TRBJ2-1; 14 positions agree with TRBD2. V dropped 9 bases and J dropped 4; count of bases not matched to a gene: 11. The CDR3 has 17 residues. CDR1 and CDR2 (germline): LGHNT, FRNRAP. The CDR3 nucleotides are TGTGCTAGCTCCGAGGGACTAGCGGGGGCAATTTACAATGAGCAGTTCTTC. Encoded protein: CASSEGLAGAIYNEQFF.

The chain carries TRBV5-5 and TRBJ2-3; possibly TRBD2 for D (6 bases). The CDR3 loop spans 15 amino acids. With 0 bases removed from V and 2 bases from J, the gap between germline ends came to 10 bases. The germline gives CDR1 SGHKS, CDR2 YYEKEE (reference sequence). The CDR3 reads CASSLETGDTDTQYF. CDR3 sequence (DNA): TGTGCCAGCAGCTTGGAGACGGGGGACACAGATACGCAGTATTTT.

J is TRBJ1-2 and V is TRBV4-3; possible D gene TRBD1, 5 bases. Germline CDR1 reads LGHNA; CDR2 reads YSLEER. Trimming pared 0 bases from V and 8 bases from J, leaving 16 bases between. CDR3 length equals 15 residues. Here the CDR3 reads CASSQDRGFDRGYTF. For the CDR3, the DNA is TGCGCCAGCAGCCAAGATCGCGGTTTTGACAGAGGCTACACCTTC.

This clone was seen at least ten times. This sample also contains other DNA sequences that code for the same CDR3. The rearrangement links TRBV20-1 to TRBJ2-7; 10 nucleotides align to TRBD1. J was trimmed by 6 bases and V by 6 bases; bases with no gene match: 2. The CDR3 totals 11 residues. Germline V CDR1 and CDR2: DFQATT, SNEGSKA (reference sequence). In DNA form, the CDR3 reads TGCAGTGCCCGGACAGGGGGCGAGCAGTACTTC. This sequence encodes CSARTGGEQYF.

J is TRBJ1-6 and V is TRBV21-1; TRBD1, as called in the table, went unchecked against the DNA. TRBV21-1 is annotated as a pseudogene. The CDR3 sequence is 12 residues long. The CDR3 protein is CASSRQGSPLHF. CDR3 DNA: TGTGCCAGCAGCCGACAAGGTTCACCCCTCCACTTT.

This chain connects TRBV19 to TRBJ1-5, with D uncertain. V lost 3 bases and J lost 7, with 10 bases in between. The CDR3 is 13 residues long. Germline V gene lookup returns CDR1 LNHDA and CDR2 SQIVND (reference sequence). In DNA form, the CDR3 reads TGTGCCAGTAGTATTGCGGCGAGGCAGCCCCAGCATTTT. This encodes CASSIAARQPQHF. The full variable domain, with the rest looked up from reference TRBV19 and TRBJ1-5, is DGGITQSPKYLFRKEGQNVTLSCEQNLNHDAMYWYRQDPGQGLRLIYYSQIVNDFQKGDIAEGYSVSREKKESFPLTVTSAQKNPTAFYLCASSIAARQPQHFGDGTRLSIL.

The V and J genes are TRBV9 and TRBJ1-2; D remains unclear. V shed 4 bases and J shed 2 bases, with 6 bases lying between them. CDR1 and CDR2 (germline): SGDLS, YYNGEE. The CDR3 runs 12 residues. The CDR3 is CASSLANYGYTF. The CDR3, as DNA: TGTGCCAGCAGCTTAGCGAACTATGGCTACACCTTC.

The chain links TRBV9 to TRBJ1-5, with 9 bases aligning to TRBD1. Trimming removed 3 bases from V and 8 bases from J; junction bases left unmatched: 6. CDR1 is SGDLS and CDR2 is YYNGEE in the germline V gene. The CDR3 extends over 14 amino acids. CDR3 DNA: TGTGCCAGCAGCGCGGGACAGGGCATGAAGCCCCAGCATTTT. This gives the protein CASSAGQGMKPQHF.

This chain links TRBV5-4 with TRBJ2-5; D is possibly TRBD1 (7 bases). CDR3 length equals 15 residues. In germline, CDR1 is SGHNT, CDR2 YYREEE (reference sequence). With 2 bases removed from V and 5 bases from J, the gap between germline ends came to 16 bases. The DNA for the CDR3 is TGTGCCAGCAGCTTCAGACAGGGTCGGGGGGAGACCCAGTACTTC. Translation gives CASSFRQGRGETQYF.

The V gene is TRBV4-3, the J gene TRBJ2-3; 8 bases agree with TRBD2. The CDR3 consists of 18 residues. The J segment lost 3 bases and the V segment lost 4 bases, leaving 15 bases of the junction unmatched. The germline V gene encodes CDR1 LGHNA and CDR2 YSLEER. CDR3 region: CASSLDPGLGGRTDTQYF. DNA for the CDR3: TGCGCCAGCAGCCTCGACCCGGGACTAGGAGGTAGAACAGATACGCAGTATTTT.

CDR3 DNA sequence: TGTGCCAGCAGTCCTTGGGCAGGGCAAGAGACCCAGTACTTC. As protein: CASSPWAGQETQYF. J is TRBJ2-5 and V is TRBV27; weak D call: TRBD1 (5 bases). V lost 5 bases and J 2 bases, leaving 12 bases between the germline ends. CDR1 is MNHEY and CDR2 is SMNVEV in the germline V gene (reference sequence). The CDR3 has 14 residues.

The table lists this clone with a count of one. The rearrangement links TRBV27 to TRBJ1-3; D not resolved. V dropped 6 bases and J dropped 4 bases, with 13 bases sitting between them. CDR3 length: 14 amino acids. Germline CDR1 MNHEY, CDR2 SMNVEV (reference sequence). The CDR3 is CASSPMGPGNTIYF. CDR3 DNA sequence: TGTGCCAGCAGCCCTATGGGCCCGGGAAACACCATATATTTT.

This chain uses TRBV9 with TRBJ1-2, with 10 bases fitting TRBD1. The germline CDR1 and CDR2 sequences are SGDLS and YYNGEE. Trimming removed 1 base from V and 2 bases from J; junction bases left unmatched: 11. This CDR3 region has 18 residues. The CDR3 loop reads CASSVNPVGTGVNYGYTF. The CDR3 region has the DNA TGTGCCAGCAGCGTAAACCCGGTCGGGACAGGGGTAAACTATGGCTACACCTTC.

The rearrangement links TRBV19 to TRBJ2-7, with D maybe TRBD1 (6 bases). The V end was cut by 1 base, the J end by 5 bases, with 9 bases between. This CDR3 has 13 amino acids. Per the germline V gene, CDR1 is LNHDA and CDR2 is SQIVND (reference sequence). Here the CDR3 DNA reads TGTGCCAGTAGTATAGCTACAGGGAACGAGCAGTACTTC. Its protein is CASSIATGNEQYF. The whole variable domain, remainder taken from reference TRBV19 and TRBJ2-7, is DGGITQSPKYLFRKEGQNVTLSCEQNLNHDAMYWYRQDPGQGLRLIYYSQIVNDFQKGDIAEGYSVSREKKESFPLTVTSAQKNPTAFYLCASSIATGNEQYFGPGTRLTVT.

This chain uses TRBV10-2 with TRBJ2-5; 11 nucleotides agree with TRBD1. With V trimmed by 3 bases and J by 7 bases, 4 bases remained unmatched. The CDR3 sequence is 14 residues long. The germline CDR1 and CDR2 sequences are WSHSY and SAAADI. The CDR3, as DNA: TGCGCCAGCAGTGAAAGAGGGACAGGGGGGACCCAGTACTTC. Translation gives CASSERGTGGTQYF.

V usage is TRBV11-2 and J usage is TRBJ2-5; possibly TRBD2 for D (7 bases). Looked up from germline, CDR1 is SGHAT and CDR2 is FQNNGV. This CDR3 has 16 amino acids. Trimming shortened V by 3 bases and J by 5 bases, and 19 bases separated the two germline ends. The chain's CDR3 is CASSFPEGGPGETQYF. The CDR3 nucleotides are TGTGCCAGCAGCTTCCCTGAGGGGGGGCCAGGGGAGACCCAGTACTTC. Supplemented by reference TRBV11-2 and TRBJ2-5, the full variable domain reads EAGVAQSPRYKIIEKRQSVAFWCNPISGHATLYWYQQILGQGPKLLIQFQNNGVVDDSQLPKDRFSAERLKGVDSTLKIQPAKLEDSAVYLCASSFPEGGPGETQYFGPGTRLLVL.

This chain links TRBV19 with TRBJ1-2; a weak D match, TRBD1 (6 bases). The germline V and J ends were trimmed by 4 bases and 4 bases, with 13 bases remaining between them. Germline CDR1 LNHDA, CDR2 SQIVND (reference sequence). The length of the CDR3 is 14 residues. The CDR3 region is CASSTNRDPYGYTF. The DNA of the CDR3 is TGTGCCAGTAGTACGAACAGGGACCCCTATGGCTACACCTTC.

The chain carries TRBV5-1 and TRBJ2-5, with 7 bases identical to TRBD2. Matching the DNA end better, TRBJ2-7 makes the J call doubtful. The CDR3 extends over 15 amino acids. The germline gives CDR1 SGHRS, CDR2 YFSETQ. CDR3 in amino acids: CASSLSLAAAYEQYF. In DNA form, the CDR3 reads TGCGCCAGCAGCTTGAGTCTAGCGGCTGCCTACGAGCAGTACTTC.

The chain uses TRBV7-7 and TRBJ2-3; D unclear. With 1 base removed from V and 11 bases from J, the gap between germline ends came to 13 bases. CDR3 length equals 13 residues. Germline CDR1 is SSHAT and CDR2 is FNYEAQ (reference sequence). The CDR3 DNA reads TGTGCCAGCAGCTTAGAATCCCGGAGTCAGCAGTATTTT. This sequence encodes CASSLESRSQQYF.

The rearrangement uses TRBV5-1 and TRBJ1-6; TRBD1 might be the D (5 bases). The CDR3 has 13 residues. Germline V gene data show CDR1 as SGHRS and CDR2 as YFSETQ. V lost 2 bases, J lost 8 bases, and 8 bases lay in between. CDR3 amino acids: CASSLRQHSPLHF. The DNA of the CDR3 is TGCGCCAGCAGCTTAAGACAGCATTCACCCCTCCACTTT.

V gene TRBV7-2 combines with J gene TRBJ2-7; D gene unclear. CDR3 length: 13 amino acids. In germline, CDR1 is SGHTA, CDR2 FQGNSA. Trimming removed 7 bases from V and 6 bases from J, with 16 bases in between. The CDR3 region is CASTIYQSPEQYF. The CDR3 nucleotides read TGTGCCAGCACCATATACCAGTCCCCCGAGCAGTACTTC.

This chain uses TRBV30 with TRBJ1-2; D perhaps matches TRBD1 (5 bases). V was clipped by 2 bases and J by 3 bases, with 10 bases between them. Per the germline V gene, CDR1 is GTSNPN and CDR2 is SVGIG (reference sequence). CDR3 size: 13 residues. The DNA for the CDR3 is TGTGCCTGGAGTCAACAGGAATACTATGGCTACACCTTC. This gives the protein CAWSQQEYYGYTF.

This clone has more than one count but fewer than ten. The genes are TRBV11-2 and TRBJ2-6; D possibly corresponds to TRBD1 (6 bases). The germline V and J ends were trimmed by 5 bases and 0 bases, with 17 bases remaining between them. CDR3 length: 18 amino acids. The germline V gene encodes CDR1 SGHAT and CDR2 FQNNGV. CDR3 DNA sequence: TGTGCCAGCAGCCCCCGGACAGCCGTAGCCTCTGGGGCCAACGTCCTGACTTTC. Translated: CASSPRTAVASGANVLTF.

The chain is built from TRBV9 and TRBJ2-3; D is possibly TRBD1 (5 bases). Germline CDR1 is SGDLS and CDR2 is YYNGEE. Trimming stripped 3 bases from V and 1 base from J, with 9 bases between. The CDR3 contains 14 residues. The CDR3 reads CASSDLGGTDTQYF. In DNA form, the CDR3 reads TGTGCCAGCAGCGACTTAGGGGGCACAGATACGCAGTATTTT.

J is TRBJ2-7 and V is TRBV5-1; TRBD2 agrees at 10 bases. J lost 6 bases, V lost 4 bases, and 10 bases had no gene match. From germline, CDR1 is SGHRS and CDR2 YFSETQ. The CDR3 contains 15 residues. The CDR3 sequence: CASSPPGTSVPEQYF. The CDR3 DNA follows: TGCGCCAGCAGCCCTCCCGGGACTAGCGTTCCCGAGCAGTACTTC.

This chain uses TRBV19 with TRBJ2-4; possible D gene TRBD1, 5 bases. Between the trimmed V and J ends, which lost 7 bases and 2 bases, there was a span of 24 bases. CDR1 is LNHDA and CDR2 is SQIVND in the germline V gene (reference sequence). This CDR3 comprises 18 residues. The CDR3 nucleotides read TGTGCCAGTACCCCGGGCAGGGCTGGTGCGGTAACCAAAAACATTCAGTACTTC. This gives the protein CASTPGRAGAVTKNIQYF. Based on the CDR3 plus reference TRBV19 and TRBJ2-4, the full variable domain is DGGITQSPKYLFRKEGQNVTLSCEQNLNHDAMYWYRQDPGQGLRLIYYSQIVNDFQKGDIAEGYSVSREKKESFPLTVTSAQKNPTAFYLCASTPGRAGAVTKNIQYFGAGTRLSVL.